This T cell receptor (beta chain) is from a study of blood T cell repertoires in COVID-19. Individuals drawn from 20 to 25 US areas were roughly 18 to 89 years old. Cohorts were assigned according to the clinical history that participants reported. Resolution of symptoms, clearance, or two negative PCRs was present in recovered Cohort 3 donors. The protocol was immunoSEQ multiplex PCR, while the TCRdb copy is restricted to in-frame clones and leaves out a portion. Here the sample spans 300,000 to 350,000 clones, approximately 83% being singletons. Sequenced material: PBMCs or T cells enriched from blood (not recorded which). The sequence came from a man aged 30 to 45 who had recovered from COVID-19.

In nucleotides, the CDR3 is TGTGCCAGCAGCCCCCTTCGGACTAGCGGGGAGAAAAGCGAGCAGTACTTC. Its protein product is CASSPLRTSGEKSEQYF. The J gene is TRBJ2-7, the V gene TRBV7-9; 12 bases align to TRBD2. Germline CDR1 SEHNR, CDR2 FQNEAQ (reference sequence). This CDR3 spans 17 amino acids. The ends lost 5 bases at V and 6 bases at J; junction bases unmatched: 14.